The 25 T cell receptor beta chains below come from one sample, sequenced in a study of cytomegalovirus exposure and HLA in healthy donors. Primers included in the PCR were 60 Vbeta and 13 Jbeta primers. The protocol was immunoSEQ multiplex PCR, while the TCRdb copy is restricted to in-frame clones and leaves out a portion. The profile covers 90,000 to 150,000 clones, with roughly three fifths appearing a single time and more than 8% taken by the ten largest. The sequenced sample consisted of PBMCs. All receptors come from a man aged 35 to 55 in good health and CMV-seropositive.

This clone was seen once. The rearrangement links TRBV12-5 to TRBJ2-7, with D tentatively TRBD2 (6 bases). Germline values: CDR1 LGHNT, CDR2 FRNRAP. The CDR3 spans 16 residues. The V gene lost 5 bases and the J gene lost 0 bases, with 17 bases spanning the gap. The chain's CDR3 is CASGPEKRASSYEQYF. The CDR3 DNA reads TGTGCTAGTGGTCCGGAAAAGCGGGCCTCCTCCTACGAGCAGTACTTC. The full variable domain, rest sourced from reference TRBV12-5 and TRBJ2-7, is DARVTQTPRHKVTEMGQEVTMRCQPILGHNTVFWYRQTMMQGLELLAYFRNRAPLDDSGMPKDRFSAEMPDATLATLKIQPSEPRDSAVYFCASGPEKRASSYEQYFGPGTRLTVT.

V and J are TRBV7-9 and TRBJ1-1; 9 bases are shared with TRBD1. Trimming took 7 bases from V and 3 from J; bases not matched to a gene: 6. This CDR3 region has 14 residues. Per the germline V gene, CDR1 is SEHNR and CDR2 is FQNEAQ (reference sequence). CDR3 residues: CASTVQGADTEAFF. Here the CDR3 DNA reads TGTGCCAGCACCGTACAGGGGGCGGACACTGAAGCTTTCTTT.

The rearrangement uses TRBV6-1 and TRBJ1-3; TRBD1 is a possible D gene (5 bases). The CDR3 contains 15 residues. Trimming removed 7 bases at V and 0 bases at J, with 13 bases between. Germline V lookup: CDR1 MNHNS, CDR2 SASEGT. The CDR3 nucleotides read TGTGCCAGCAACCCTAGGAGGGGCTCTGGAAACACCATATATTTT. It yields the protein CASNPRRGSGNTIYF.

This chain uses TRBV9 with TRBJ1-1; D unresolved. The V gene lost 0 bases and the J gene lost 1 base, with 7 bases spanning the gap. Germline V gene sequence: CDR1 SGDLS, CDR2 YYNGEE. The length of the CDR3 is 14 residues. CDR3 nucleotides: TGTGCCAGCAGCGTAGGGTCAGGGAACACTGAAGCTTTCTTT. Its protein is CASSVGSGNTEAFF.

V is TRBV5-1 and J is TRBJ2-5; 9 bases match TRBD2. The closer fit of TRBJ2-7 to the DNA end suggests the J call may be wrong. The CDR3 covers 15 residues. Germline CDR1 is SGHRS and CDR2 is YFSETQ. The CDR3: CASSLVGGLAREQYF. CDR3 nucleotides: TGCGCCAGCAGCTTGGTCGGCGGACTAGCGCGCGAGCAGTACTTC.

This chain connects TRBV6-5 to TRBJ2-7; D might be TRBD2 (6 bases). Germline V gene lookup returns CDR1 MNHEY and CDR2 SVGAGI. This CDR3 is 14 amino acids long. V was clipped by 6 bases and J by 1 base, with 13 bases between them. CDR3 bases: TGTGCCAGCAGCCGGGACTCGATTTCCTACGAGCAGTACTTC. As protein: CASSRDSISYEQYF.

This clone was counted only a few times. DNA for the CDR3: TGTGCCAGCAGTTTGACAGGCCACAATCAGCCCCAGCATTTT. It translates to CASSLTGHNQPQHF. This chain uses TRBV6-1 with TRBJ1-5, with a tentative D call TRBD1 (6 bases). In germline, CDR1 is MNHNS, CDR2 SASEGT. CDR3 size: 14 residues. The V end was cut by 5 bases, the J end by 3 bases, with 11 bases between.

The chain carries TRBV4-1 and TRBJ2-7; D unclear. V gave up 1 base and J gave up 1 base, with 11 bases separating them. Germline CDR1 is MGHRA and CDR2 is YSYEKL. The CDR3 is made up of 15 amino acids. The DNA of the CDR3 is TGCGCCAGCAGCCAAGTGGCAGTACCTTCCTACGAGCAGTACTTC. Translation gives CASSQVAVPSYEQYF.

This clone has a handful of counts. Here the CDR3 reads CASSLGGLAGQETQYF. As DNA, the CDR3 is TGTGCCAGCAGCTTAGGGGGACTAGCGGGGCAAGAGACCCAGTACTTC. This chain uses TRBV11-1 with TRBJ2-5, with TRBD2 matching 13 bases. Germline V CDR1 and CDR2: SGHAT, FQDESV (reference sequence). The V and J ends lost 1 base and 2 bases, in that order; junction bases with no gene match: 1. This CDR3 has 16 residues.

The rearrangement uses TRBV4-1 and TRBJ2-2; 10 bases are a match to TRBD2. CDR1 is MGHRA and CDR2 is YSYEKL in the germline V gene. The J segment lost 7 bases and the V segment lost 0 bases, leaving 2 bases of the junction unmatched. The CDR3 is 15 residues long. CDR3: CASSQESGRGGELFF. The CDR3 DNA sequence: TGCGCCAGCAGCCAAGAGAGCGGGAGGGGCGGGGAGCTGTTTTTT.

This rearrangement joins TRBV5-1 to TRBJ2-5, with 9 bases identical to TRBD1. The germline CDR1 and CDR2 sequences are SGHRS and YFSETQ. The CDR3 runs to 14 residues. V shed 4 bases, J shed 5 bases, and the junction held 6 bases outside the gene matches. As DNA, the CDR3 is TGCGCCAGCAGCAAGGGACAGGGTGATGAGACCCAGTACTTC. Its translation is CASSKGQGDETQYF.

This clone has just a few counts. The CDR3 DNA reads TGTGCCAGCAGCTTGTCTGGTAGCGGGAGGGCCAAAGATACGCAGTATTTT. As protein: CASSLSGSGRAKDTQYF. The chain links TRBV5-6 to TRBJ2-3, with 11 bases matching TRBD2. Germline CDR1 SGHDT, CDR2 YYEEEE. The CDR3 runs 17 residues. The J segment lost 5 bases and the V segment lost 1 base, leaving 9 bases of the junction unmatched. Supplemented by reference TRBV5-6 and TRBJ2-3, the full variable domain reads DAGVTQSPTHLIKTRGQQVTLRCSPKSGHDTVSWYQQALGQGPQFIFQYYEEEERQRGNFPDRFSGHQFPNYSSELNVNALLLGDSALYLCASSLSGSGRAKDTQYFGPGTRLTVL.

V usage is TRBV5-4 and J usage is TRBJ2-1, with 7 nucleotides matching TRBD2. This CDR3 is built from 14 residues. V lost 4 bases and J lost 8; bases outside the gene matches: 9. CDR1 is SGHNT and CDR2 is YYREEE in the germline V gene (reference sequence). The CDR3 loop reads CASSPGGGRDEQFF. CDR3 sequence (DNA): TGTGCCAGCAGCCCTGGTGGGGGGAGGGATGAGCAGTTCTTC.

Remarks on this clone: The sample holds other DNA sequences that translate to the same CDR3. The rearrangement links TRBV28 to TRBJ1-4, with TRBD1 matching 9 bases. Unmatched junction bases numbered 7, after V lost 6 bases and J lost 8 bases. The length of the CDR3 is 14 residues. Germline loops: CDR1 MDHEN, CDR2 SYDVKM. In nucleotides, the CDR3 is TGTGCCAGCAGCCCGACAGGGGGAGGCGAAAAACTGTTTTTT. It specifies CASSPTGGGEKLFF.

This rearrangement joins TRBV15 to TRBJ2-1; 8 nucleotides match TRBD2. CDR3 length: 17 amino acids. CDR1 and CDR2 (germline): LNHNV, YYDKDF (reference sequence). With 2 bases clipped from V and 3 bases from J, the junction kept 9 bases outside the gene matches. The CDR3 region is CATSRWGVAGSYNEQFF. The CDR3 DNA is TGTGCCACCAGCAGATGGGGGGTAGCGGGGAGCTACAATGAGCAGTTCTTC. The whole variable domain, remainder taken from reference TRBV15 and TRBJ2-1, is DAMVIQNPRYQVTQFGKPVTLSCSQTLNHNVMYWYQQKSSQAPKLLFHYYDKDFNNEADTPDNFQSRRPNTSFCFLDIRSPGLGDTAMYLCATSRWGVAGSYNEQFFGPGTRLTVL.

The V call is TRBV19, the J call TRBJ2-1; 8 nucleotides match TRBD2. The CDR3 contains 14 residues. In germline, CDR1 is LNHDA, CDR2 SQIVND (reference sequence). With V trimmed by 7 bases and J by 7 bases, 9 bases remained unmatched. This CDR3 is CASMKDRGGNEQFF. CDR3 bases: TGTGCCAGTATGAAGGACCGGGGGGGAAATGAGCAGTTCTTC.

The chain uses TRBV28 and TRBJ2-1; D perhaps matches TRBD2 (6 bases). Trimming took off 2 bases at V and 8 bases at J, with 13 bases between the two ends. CDR1 MDHEN and CDR2 SYDVKM come from the germline V gene. The CDR3 extends over 14 amino acids. The CDR3 protein is CASSLAGSGDEQFF. The CDR3 DNA reads TGTGCCAGCAGTTTAGCGGGGTCCGGGGATGAGCAGTTCTTC.

The V gene is TRBV7-3, the J gene TRBJ1-2; TRBD1 aligns across 9 bases. Germline CDR1 is SGHTA and CDR2 is FQGTGA. CDR3 length: 15 residues. V lost 5 bases and J lost 5; bases outside the gene matches: 9. This chain's CDR3 is CASSPTGTGSYGYTF. The DNA for the CDR3 is TGTGCCAGCAGCCCCACCGGGACAGGGTCATATGGCTACACCTTC. Complete variable domain (other parts from reference TRBV7-3 and TRBJ1-2): GAGVSQTPSNKVTEKGKYVELRCDPISGHTALYWYRQSLGQGPEFLIYFQGTGAADDSGLPNDRFFAVRPEGSVSTLKIQRTERGDSAVYLCASSPTGTGSYGYTFGSGTRLTVV.

The chain carries TRBV2 and TRBJ1-1, with a possible D match to TRBD1 (6 bases). The CDR3 has 13 residues. Per germline, CDR1 SNHLY and CDR2 FYNNEI. The V and J ends lost 7 bases and 5 bases respectively, with 14 bases between them. CDR3 region: CASMPQGKTEAFF. For the CDR3, the DNA is TGTGCCAGCATGCCCCAGGGGAAAACTGAAGCTTTCTTT.

CDR3 sequence (DNA): TGCGCCAGCACCCGACTAGCGATTACCTACGAGCAGTACTTC. Translation gives CASTRLAITYEQYF. The chain recombines TRBV5-1 with TRBJ2-5, with 8 bases identical to TRBD2. The J call is uncertain, as TRBJ2-7 better fits the DNA end. This CDR3 contains 14 residues. Germline CDR1 SGHRS, CDR2 YFSETQ.

The chain combines TRBV5-1 with TRBJ1-1; 11 positions match TRBD1. This CDR3 has 17 residues. Germline V gene lookup returns CDR1 SGHRS and CDR2 YFSETQ. V trimming: 0 bases; J trimming: 5 bases; junction bases outside the gene matches: 9. CDR3 nucleotides: TGCGCCAGCAGCTTGGCGGGACAGGGGGTTGGGTGGACTGAAGCTTTCTTT. Its protein product is CASSLAGQGVGWTEAFF.

This chain uses TRBV27 with TRBJ1-2, with 10 bases fitting TRBD1. CDR1 MNHEY and CDR2 SMNVEV come from the germline V gene (reference sequence). V shed 2 bases and J 2 bases; nucleotides not matched to a gene: 8. CDR3 length equals 17 residues. CDR3 sequence (DNA): TGTGCCAGCAGTTTAAAGGGACAGGGGTTTGGGAACTATGGCTACACCTTC. The encoded protein is CASSLKGQGFGNYGYTF.

The chain couples TRBV27 to TRBJ2-1, with D hard to call. The length of the CDR3 is 13 residues. Trimming stripped 1 base from V and 3 bases from J, with 4 bases between. The germline CDR1 and CDR2 sequences are MNHEY and SMNVEV (reference sequence). CDR3 protein: CASSLYRYNEQFF. DNA for the CDR3: TGTGCCAGCAGTTTATATCGCTACAATGAGCAGTTCTTC.

The rearrangement joins TRBV9 to TRBJ2-3; 7 bases align to TRBD2. Germline V gene lookup returns CDR1 SGDLS and CDR2 YYNGEE. This CDR3 has 15 residues. After removal of 4 bases from V and 0 bases from J, the junction contained 5 bases not matched to a gene. CDR3 region: CASSISGTSTDTQYF. As DNA, the CDR3 is TGTGCCAGCAGCATCAGCGGGACTAGCACAGATACGCAGTATTTT.

This clone was recorded a few times. The chain is built from TRBV6-1 and TRBJ2-7; 7 bases map to TRBD1. Germline values: CDR1 MNHNS, CDR2 SASEGT. The CDR3 loop spans 14 amino acids. The J segment lost 3 bases and the V segment lost 5 bases, leaving 7 bases of the junction unmatched. The CDR3 is CASSLGQFLYEQYF. CDR3 sequence (DNA): TGTGCCAGCAGTTTGGGACAGTTCCTCTACGAGCAGTACTTC.